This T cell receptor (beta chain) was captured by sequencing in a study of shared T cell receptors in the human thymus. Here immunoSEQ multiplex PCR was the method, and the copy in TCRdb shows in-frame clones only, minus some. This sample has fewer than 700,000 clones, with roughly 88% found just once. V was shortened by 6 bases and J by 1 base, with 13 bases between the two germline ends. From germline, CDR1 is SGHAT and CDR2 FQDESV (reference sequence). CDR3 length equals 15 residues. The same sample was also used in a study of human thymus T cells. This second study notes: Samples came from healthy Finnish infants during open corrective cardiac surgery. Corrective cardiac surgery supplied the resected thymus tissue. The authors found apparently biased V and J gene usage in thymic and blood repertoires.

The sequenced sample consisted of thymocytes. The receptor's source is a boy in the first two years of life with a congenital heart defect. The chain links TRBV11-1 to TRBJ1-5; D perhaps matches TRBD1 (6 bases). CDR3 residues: CASRTPGESNQPQHF. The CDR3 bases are TGTGCCAGCAGAACTCCAGGGGAAAGCAATCAGCCCCAGCATTTT.